Included here is one TCR beta chain sequence, with context. The data stem from a study of T cells in Graves' hyperthyroidism and ophthalmopathy. Reasons for excluding patients were uncontrolled infection, other autoimmune disease, pregnancy or lactation. There are 14 residues in the CDR3. Trimming took off 1 base at V and 4 bases at J, with 11 bases between the two ends. Per the germline V gene, CDR1 is MDHEN and CDR2 is SYDVKM. Using RNA transcripts as the source, TCR beta CDR3 regions were amplified. TCR CDR3 regions were first amplified by RT-PCR with HTBI primers. TCRdb reprocessed the multiplex PCR reads with MiXCR, giving one entry per CDR3 protein. The sample holds over 200,000 distinct CDR3 sequences, 13% to 15% seen once.

The TCR comes from a middle-aged woman with Graves' hyperthyroidism that later progressed to Graves' ophthalmopathy. V usage is TRBV28 and J usage is TRBJ2-7; D remains unclear. The source material was blood. The CDR3 protein is CASSLLLATYEQYF. In nucleotides, the CDR3 is TGTGCCAGCAGTTTATTGCTGGCGACTTACGAGCAGTACTTC.